This T cell receptor beta chain was retrieved from a study of neurological immune-mediated disorders. This CDR3 is 11 amino acids long. Between the trimmed V and J ends, which lost 6 bases and 4 bases, there was a span of 9 bases. Germline CDR1 SQVTM, CDR2 ANQGSEA. This clonotype occurred many times. TCRdb called the 5' RACE reads again in MiXCR, with one record for every CDR3 protein. The table records about 36,000 distinct CDR3 sequences, 11% of them present only once. The time point: technical triplicate 1. The specimen was PBMCs. The clonotype was recovered from a man in his sixties with HTLV-1-associated myelopathy (HAM/TSP). V and J are TRBV29-1 and TRBJ1-2, with D unclear. CDR3 region: CSVDYSYGYTF. The CDR3 bases are TGCAGCGTGGATTACAGCTATGGCTACACCTTC.